This T cell receptor beta chain emerged from a study of T-cell memory formation after mild COVID-19. Only a few counts were recorded for this clonotype. The antigen remains undetermined. Study-wide results and caveats: For contracting clones, CD4+ ones sat mainly in CM and EM, CD8+ in EMRA. Memory sampled before infection contained some responding clones, suggesting cross-reactive memory joined.

TCR alpha and TCR beta cDNA libraries with sample barcodes and UMIs came from 5'RACE using constant-segment primers. Each CDR3 protein is one row after TCRdb ran MiXCR on the 5' RACE reads. The sample shows around 320,000 distinct CDR3 sequences, 19% of them seen only once. The source is a young man who had mild COVID-19 (a few samples of this study predate the infection). Cell type and time point are not known. Sequencing was performed on PBMCs or a T cell subset sorted from them (not recorded which).

The CDR3: CASSPPSSYQETQYF. CDR3 bases: TGTGCCAGCAGCCCCCCAAGTTCGTACCAAGAGACCCAGTACTTC. The J gene is TRBJ2-5, the V gene TRBV7-9; D unclear. The CDR3 loop spans 15 amino acids. Germline CDR1 reads SEHNR; CDR2 reads FQNEAQ (reference sequence). V was cut by 5 bases and J by 0 bases, with 13 bases left in between.